Listed here are 32 T cell receptor beta chains from one sample, sequenced in a study of blood T cell repertoires in COVID-19. Using immunoSEQ multiplex PCR, the repertoire was profiled, and TCRdb retains in-frame clones only, with some absent. The table shows under 250,000 clones, with roughly 85% occurring only once. Sequencing was carried out using peripheral blood. The receptors stem from a woman in her 70s with COVID-19, enrolled during active disease.

The chain carries TRBV7-3 and TRBJ2-2; 7 bases agree with TRBD2. CDR1 is SGHTA, CDR2 FQGTGA, per germline. J lost 8 bases, V lost 5 bases, and 20 bases had no gene match. CDR3 length equals 18 residues. CDR3: CASSLQPPQTSPAGELFF. CDR3 nucleotides: TGTGCCAGCAGCCTCCAACCCCCTCAGACTAGCCCCGCAGGGGAGCTGTTTTTT.

The J gene is TRBJ2-2, the V gene TRBV7-9; 10 nucleotides agree with TRBD2. The CDR3 runs 19 residues. V dropped 5 bases and J dropped 4; count of bases not matched to a gene: 16. CDR1 and CDR2 (germline): SEHNR, FQNEAQ (reference sequence). DNA of the CDR3: TGTGCCAGCAGCCCTCGGACCTCTAGCGGGAGTATTTTCACCGGGGAGCTGTTTTTT. Translation gives CASSPRTSSGSIFTGELFF.

This chain uses TRBV6-6 with TRBJ1-3; D not certain. Germline-derived CDR1 and CDR2 are MNHNY and SVGAGI (reference sequence). This CDR3 spans 16 amino acids. Trimming removed 3 bases at V and 0 bases at J, with 12 bases between. The CDR3 here is CASSYIEADSGNTIYF. CDR3 bases: TGTGCCAGCAGTTATATTGAGGCAGACTCTGGAAACACCATATATTTT.

The chain joins TRBV19 to TRBJ1-1; D uncertain. The V end lost 5 bases, the J end lost 3 bases, and 10 bases lay between the germline ends. The CDR3 loop spans 13 amino acids. Germline assignment: CDR1 LNHDA and CDR2 SQIVND (reference sequence). CDR3 sequence (DNA): TGTGCCAGTAGTTCTCAGACATACACTGAAGCTTTCTTT. It translates to CASSSQTYTEAFF.

The V call is TRBV7-2, the J call TRBJ2-7, with TRBD2 matching over 9 bases. Losses at the gene ends were 6 bases for V and 3 bases for J; bases not matched to a gene: 9. Germline loops: CDR1 SGHTA, CDR2 FQGNSA. The CDR3 runs 15 residues. The chain's CDR3 is CASSYSGSPSYEQYF. In DNA, the CDR3 is TGTGCCAGCAGTTATAGCGGGAGCCCTAGCTACGAGCAGTACTTC.

V is TRBV7-2 and J is TRBJ1-6; 9 nucleotides agree with TRBD1. The CDR3 is 15 residues long. V lost 5 bases and J lost 9; bases outside the gene matches: 8. The germline V gene encodes CDR1 SGHTA and CDR2 FQGNSA. The CDR3 sequence: CASSITGGAGSPLHF. The CDR3 DNA reads as TGTGCCAGCAGCATCACAGGGGGCGCGGGTTCACCCCTCCACTTT.

This chain links TRBV19 with TRBJ1-5; 7 bases match TRBD1. Germline CDR1 reads LNHDA; CDR2 reads SQIVND (reference sequence). V dropped 9 bases and J dropped 5; count of bases not matched to a gene: 10. The CDR3 consists of 14 residues. The CDR3 DNA reads TGTGCCAGCGATGACAGGGATCAGCATCAGCCCCAGCATTTT. Translating gives CASDDRDQHQPQHF.

The chain joins TRBV13 to TRBJ1-1, with TRBD1 as a possible D gene (5 bases). CDR1 and CDR2 from the germline V gene are PRHDT and FYEKMQ (reference sequence). This CDR3 region has 14 residues. Trimming cost V 6 bases and J 0 bases, with 11 bases left between them. The CDR3 region is CASSLRTLNTEAFF. CDR3 sequence (DNA): TGTGCCAGCAGTCTCCGGACACTGAACACTGAAGCTTTCTTT.

The chain couples TRBV11-3 to TRBJ2-7; the match to TRBD1 covers 10 bases. The CDR3 has 14 residues. Unmatched junction bases numbered 5, after V lost 4 bases and J lost 5 bases. From germline, CDR1 is SGHNT and CDR2 YENEEA. DNA of the CDR3: TGTGCCAGCAGCTCCGGACAGGGGGTCCACGAGCAGTACTTC. It specifies CASSSGQGVHEQYF.

This chain connects TRBV2 to TRBJ1-1; no firm D call. The CDR3 has 13 amino acids. Trimming cost V 6 bases and J 3 bases, with 11 bases left between them. CDR1 is SNHLY and CDR2 is FYNNEI in the germline V gene. CDR3 sequence reads: CASRENEDTEAFF. Written as DNA, the CDR3 is TGTGCCAGCAGGGAAAACGAGGACACTGAAGCTTTCTTT.

The chain is built from TRBV18 and TRBJ1-3; D remains ambiguous. This CDR3 is 16 amino acids long. Germline V lookup: CDR1 KGHSH, CDR2 LQKENI. V was pared by 3 bases and J by 0 bases, with 12 bases between. CDR3 in DNA: TGTGCCAGCTCACCTCGAACGGCGGACTCTGGAAACACCATATATTTT. Translated, it gives CASSPRTADSGNTIYF.

The rearrangement links TRBV7-6 to TRBJ1-2; weak D call: TRBD1 (5 bases). The CDR3 has 15 amino acids. Per the germline V gene, CDR1 is SGHVS and CDR2 is FNYEAQ. Trimming took off 5 bases at V and 0 bases at J, with 13 bases between the two ends. CDR3 amino acids: CASSRDRRSNYGYTF. CDR3 nucleotide sequence: TGTGCCAGCAGCCGAGACAGACGATCTAACTATGGCTACACCTTC.

The chain is built from TRBV25-1 and TRBJ1-1; D gene ambiguous. This CDR3 contains 14 residues. Germline V gene sequence: CDR1 MGHDK, CDR2 SYGVNS. The V and J ends lost 4 bases and 0 bases respectively, with 9 bases between them. CDR3 in DNA: TGTGCCAGCAGTGTCCCGGGAGTGAACACTGAAGCTTTCTTT. Residues: CASSVPGVNTEAFF.

The CDR3 bases are TGCGCCAGCGAAGGACAATATGATACGCAGTATTTT. As protein: CASEGQYDTQYF. The chain recombines TRBV10-2 with TRBJ2-3; a weak D match, TRBD1 (5 bases). This CDR3 is built from 12 residues. V lost 8 bases to trimming and J lost 6 bases, with 12 bases between them. Germline V gives CDR1 WSHSY, CDR2 SAAADI.

This rearrangement joins TRBV2 to TRBJ1-3; D might be TRBD1 (5 bases). V dropped 6 bases and J dropped 0 bases, with 9 bases sitting between them. Germline CDR1 and CDR2: SNHLY and FYNNEI. The CDR3 has 14 residues. The CDR3 nucleotides are TGTGCCAGCAGAGGGGTAATCTCTGGAAACACCATATATTTT. Translated, it gives CASRGVISGNTIYF.

The J gene is TRBJ1-2, the V gene TRBV28, with 7 positions matching TRBD1. V lost 6 bases, J lost 8 bases, and 15 bases stayed unmatched. CDR1 and CDR2 (germline): MDHEN, SYDVKM. The CDR3 contains 15 residues. The CDR3 sequence: CASSLGPGGVEGYTF. CDR3 bases: TGTGCCAGCAGCCTGGGCCCAGGGGGAGTGGAAGGCTACACCTTC.

The chain carries TRBV19 and TRBJ2-5; the D gene is possibly TRBD1 (5 bases). This CDR3 spans 12 amino acids. Germline V gene lookup returns CDR1 LNHDA and CDR2 SQIVND (reference sequence). V lost 4 bases and J lost 4, with 7 bases in between. CDR3 DNA sequence: TGTGCCAGTAGTAGCACAGGAGAGACCCAGTACTTC. Amino acid sequence: CASSSTGETQYF.

This chain connects TRBV3-1 (or the pseudogene TRBV3-2) to TRBJ2-1, with 7 bases aligning to TRBD2. The CDR3 runs to 14 residues. Trimming removed 2 bases from V and 13 bases from J; junction bases left unmatched: 11. CDR1 is LGHDT, CDR2 YNNKEL, per germline (reference sequence). CDR3: CASSQLRSGESQFF. The CDR3 coding sequence is TGTGCCAGCAGCCAACTCCGAAGCGGGGAGTCCCAGTTCTTC.

The chain carries TRBV5-1 and TRBJ2-1, with TRBD1 matching over 7 bases. J gave up 4 bases and V 7 bases, and 8 bases lay outside the gene matches. CDR1 is SGHRS and CDR2 is YFSETQ in the germline V gene. The CDR3 extends over 14 amino acids. The CDR3: CASGLTGSYNEQFF. The CDR3 coding sequence is TGCGCCAGCGGACTGACAGGGTCTTACAATGAGCAGTTCTTC.

The CDR3 sequence: CASSLSFQERTQYF. In nucleotides, the CDR3 is TGCGCCAGCAGCTTGAGTTTCCAGGAACGGACCCAGTACTTC. V is TRBV5-1 and J is TRBJ2-5; no clear D gene. The CDR3 runs to 14 residues. Germline lookup yields CDR1 SGHRS and CDR2 YFSETQ. The V and J ends lost 1 base and 7 bases respectively, with 14 bases between them.

The V call is TRBV3-1 (or the pseudogene TRBV3-2), the J call TRBJ2-2, with TRBD2 matching over 11 bases. The germline CDR1 and CDR2 sequences are LGHDT and YNNKEL (reference sequence). The ends lost 3 bases at V and 5 bases at J; junction bases unmatched: 2. The CDR3 has 15 amino acids. CDR3 in DNA: TGTGCCAGCAGCCAGCCTAGCGGGGGGACCGGGGAGCTGTTTTTT. Amino acid sequence: CASSQPSGGTGELFF.

The V and J genes are TRBV19 and TRBJ1-2, with 7 bases identical to TRBD1. The germline V gene has CDR1 LNHDA and CDR2 SQIVND (reference sequence). The CDR3 has 15 residues. Trimming at V came to 11 bases and at J to 8 bases, leaving 20 bases not matched to a gene. The CDR3 sequence: CASLPWTGTFNGYTF. CDR3 nucleotide sequence: TGTGCCTCCCTCCCCTGGACAGGTACATTTAACGGCTACACCTTC.

This clone was seen only a few times. This sequence joins TRBV7-2 and TRBJ1-4, with a weak D call TRBD1 (5 bases). The CDR3 consists of 15 residues. CDR1 SGHTA and CDR2 FQGNSA come from the germline V gene. V was clipped by 2 bases and J by 7 bases, with 14 bases between them. This CDR3 reads CASSLNRQGGEKLFF. The CDR3 DNA reads as TGTGCCAGCAGCTTAAACCGCCAGGGCGGTGAAAAACTGTTTTTT.

This clone has a single count. The V call is TRBV7-6, the J call TRBJ1-1; TRBD1 agrees at 8 bases. Germline values: CDR1 SGHVS, CDR2 FNYEAQ. V was pared by 4 bases and J by 6 bases, with 4 bases of the junction left unmatched. There are 13 residues in the CDR3. The CDR3: CASSSGRGPEAFF. In DNA form, the CDR3 reads TGTGCCAGCAGCTCCGGCAGGGGGCCTGAAGCTTTCTTT.

The chain joins TRBV6-5 to TRBJ2-1; 11 positions agree with TRBD1. The V gene end was trimmed by 2 bases and the J gene end by 10 bases; junction bases not matched to a gene: 4. The CDR3 contains 14 residues. The germline V gene has CDR1 MNHEY and CDR2 SVGAGI. The chain's CDR3 is CASSYRDRGFEQFF. In DNA form, the CDR3 reads TGTGCCAGCAGTTACAGGGACAGGGGGTTCGAGCAGTTCTTC.

The chain links TRBV20-1 to TRBJ1-5; 7 bases are a match to TRBD1. CDR1 is DFQATT and CDR2 is SNEGSKA in the germline V gene (reference sequence). There are 15 residues in the CDR3. Trimming at V came to 3 bases and at J to 8 bases, leaving 13 bases not matched to a gene. The CDR3 DNA reads TGCAGTGCTAGTAGATTGGAAGGGGGCAGGGAGCCCCAGCATTTT. The encoded protein is CSASRLEGGREPQHF.

The gene calls are TRBV6-6 and TRBJ1-3; no definite D call. V lost 5 bases to trimming and J lost 0 bases, with 14 bases between them. Looked up from germline, CDR1 is MNHNY and CDR2 is SVGAGI (reference sequence). The CDR3 consists of 16 residues. This CDR3 reads CASSVPTGDSGNTIYF. Here the CDR3 DNA reads TGTGCCAGCAGTGTGCCAACCGGGGACTCTGGAAACACCATATATTTT.

The chain is built from TRBV7-6 and TRBJ2-5, with D possibly matching TRBD1 (6 bases). The CDR3 sequence is 15 residues long. The V end was cut by 1 base, the J end by 5 bases, with 14 bases between. The germline V gene has CDR1 SGHVS and CDR2 FNYEAQ. The CDR3 DNA sequence: TGTGCCAGCAGCTTAGGAGGGGGTATGTCTGAGACCCAGTACTTC. The encoded protein is CASSLGGGMSETQYF.

The count of this clone is one. V usage is TRBV11-3 and J usage is TRBJ1-1; possibly TRBD1 for D (6 bases). The CDR3 contains 13 residues. V was shortened by 5 bases and J by 4 bases, with 11 bases between the two germline ends. The germline gives CDR1 SGHNT, CDR2 YENEEA. The CDR3 loop reads CASSPNRVTEAFF. The CDR3 DNA follows: TGTGCCAGCAGCCCCAACAGGGTCACTGAAGCTTTCTTT.

This clone was recorded once. The chain couples TRBV7-8 to TRBJ1-5; possibly TRBD1 for D (6 bases). Trimming left V 0 bases short and J 6 bases short, with 12 bases between. The CDR3 contains 15 residues. Germline assignment: CDR1 SGHVS and CDR2 FQNEAQ. The CDR3 sequence is CASSLAHGGRQPQHF. The DNA for the CDR3 is TGTGCCAGCAGCTTAGCGCATGGGGGCCGTCAGCCCCAGCATTTT.

The chain carries TRBV6-1 and TRBJ2-5, with D unclear. Looked up from germline, CDR1 is MNHNS and CDR2 is SASEGT. This CDR3 contains 16 residues. V lost 3 bases and J lost 0, with 14 bases in between. CDR3 nucleotides: TGTGCCAGCAGTGACGTTTACACCTTGTACCAAGAGACCCAGTACTTC. This encodes CASSDVYTLYQETQYF.

V usage is TRBV19 and J usage is TRBJ1-6; no definite D call. Trimming removed 5 bases from V and 0 bases from J, with 11 bases in between. The CDR3 is 16 amino acids. Germline lookup yields CDR1 LNHDA and CDR2 SQIVND (reference sequence). This CDR3 is CASSPGGNSYNSPLHF. CDR3 bases: TGTGCCAGTAGTCCTGGTGGCAACTCCTATAATTCACCCCTCCACTTT.